This T cell receptor beta chain was sequenced for a study of cytomegalovirus exposure and HLA in healthy donors. At sampling all donors were nominally healthy, likely with unrecorded immune exposures. CDR1 is MDHEN and CDR2 is SYDVKM in the germline V gene. With V trimmed by 5 bases and J by 0 bases, 11 bases remained unmatched. This CDR3 contains 17 residues. With 60 Vbeta and 13 Jbeta primers, the PCR was carried out. Assay: immunoSEQ multiplex PCR; the TCRdb copy retains only in-frame clones and omits some. This sample has more than 90,000 clones, with 75% to 80% found just once. Findings of the study overall: Cytomegalovirus status was reportedly diagnosed by the classifier with high specificity and sensitivity. Sequencing likely caused a cluster of highly shared sequence variants. Based on reports, TCR beta sequences accurately predicted HLA-A and HLA-B alleles for most subjects.

As regards this clone: The antigen is not known.

The sequenced material came from PBMCs. The chain recombines TRBV28 with TRBJ2-7; 9 positions agree with TRBD1. The TCR originated in a female donor in good health and CMV-seronegative. Written as DNA, the CDR3 is TGTGCCAGCAGTGCGGCCCCCGGGACAGGGTTCTCCTACGAGCAGTACTTC. This encodes CASSAAPGTGFSYEQYF.